The 32 T cell receptor beta chains reported below all come from one sample, sequenced in a study of blood T cell repertoires in COVID-19. Clones were sequenced by immunoSEQ multiplex PCR, and TCRdb holds only the in-frame ones, with some missing. The sample contains hundreds of thousands of clones, 70% to 90% of which appear only once. The sample was peripheral blood. These receptors were taken from a man aged 18 to 29 with COVID-19, enrolled during active disease.

The chain employs TRBV5-4 and TRBJ1-1; D remains unclear. The CDR3 loop spans 14 amino acids. Trimming stripped 2 bases from V and 1 base from J, with 9 bases between. The V gene's germline CDR1 is SGHNT and CDR2 YYREEE (reference sequence). CDR3 region: CASSFPGENTEAFF. The DNA for the CDR3 is TGTGCCAGCAGCTTCCCGGGAGAGAACACTGAAGCTTTCTTT.

The chain has TRBV12-2 and TRBJ1-4; TRBD1 is taken as the D call from the table, unchecked against the DNA. TRBV12-2 is labeled a pseudogene. There are 15 residues in the CDR3. The DNA for the CDR3 is TGTGCAAGTCGCTCAGCGGGACAGGGCTTGGAAAAACTGTTTTTT. Its protein product is CASRSAGQGLEKLFF.

This chain uses TRBV5-5 with TRBJ1-6, with 8 bases fitting TRBD1. Germline V CDR1 and CDR2: SGHKS, YYEKEE (reference sequence). V lost 2 bases to trimming and J lost 8 bases; unmatched junction nucleotides: 3. This CDR3 comprises 14 residues. The CDR3 coding sequence is TGTGCCAGCAGCTTCGGACAGGGAGATTCACCCCTCCACTTT. Translated: CASSFGQGDSPLHF.

The chain joins TRBV6-5 to TRBJ2-2, with D possibly TRBD1 on 6 matching bases. CDR3 length equals 16 residues. V lost 2 bases, J lost 6 bases, and 16 bases lay in between. Germline CDR1 is MNHEY and CDR2 is SVGAGI. CDR3 in amino acids: CASSYVGTQGSGELFF. In DNA form, the CDR3 reads TGTGCCAGCAGTTACGTTGGGACACAGGGATCCGGGGAGCTGTTTTTT.

This clone was detected only once. The chain has TRBV7-9 and TRBJ2-3, with D uncertain. Trimming took 5 bases from V and 6 from J, leaving 9 bases between them. This CDR3 has 12 residues. CDR1 and CDR2 from the germline V gene are SEHNR and FQNEAQ (reference sequence). The CDR3 region is CASSRTEDTQYF. CDR3 in DNA: TGTGCCAGCAGCCGAACGGAGGATACGCAGTATTTT.

V gene TRBV13 combines with J gene TRBJ2-1; 9 bases align to TRBD1. The CDR3 has 13 amino acids. Germline V gene data show CDR1 as PRHDT and CDR2 as FYEKMQ (reference sequence). The ends lost 4 bases at V and 8 bases at J; junction bases unmatched: 3. Here the CDR3 DNA reads TGTGCCAGCAGCTACGACAGGGGGGATGAGCAGTTCTTC. It translates to CASSYDRGDEQFF.

This chain uses TRBV5-5 with TRBJ1-5, with a possible D match to TRBD1 (5 bases). Germline CDR1 is SGHKS and CDR2 is YYEKEE (reference sequence). V lost 4 bases and J lost 9, with 23 bases in between. This CDR3 spans 16 amino acids. The CDR3 loop is CASSQLGTPKSGPQHF. In DNA, the CDR3 is TGTGCCAGCAGCCAGCTTGGGACTCCTAAATCAGGGCCCCAGCATTTT.

The CDR3, as DNA: TGCGCCACCCGACCTACAGGGGGCAGTACTGAAGCTTTCTTT. This sequence encodes CATRPTGGSTEAFF. This sequence joins TRBV5-1 and TRBJ1-1; 9 bases agree with TRBD1. In germline, CDR1 is SGHRS, CDR2 YFSETQ. V was clipped by 9 bases and J by 5 bases; unmatched bases: 11. CDR3 length equals 14 residues.

The rearrangement uses TRBV4-1 and TRBJ2-1; D is unclear. Trimming stripped 1 base from V and 3 bases from J, with 10 bases between. Germline V gives CDR1 MGHRA, CDR2 YSYEKL. The CDR3 runs 15 residues. The CDR3: CASSQALYSYNEQFF. For the CDR3, the DNA is TGCGCCAGCAGCCAAGCCTTATATAGCTACAATGAGCAGTTCTTC.

A word on this clone: Different DNA sequences within this sample yield the same CDR3. The chain carries TRBV3-1 (or the pseudogene TRBV3-2) and TRBJ1-2; 8 positions match TRBD1. This CDR3 is built from 15 residues. Germline V gene sequence: CDR1 LGHDT, CDR2 YNNKEL (reference sequence). Germline trimming cut 1 base from V and 3 bases from J; bases unmatched to any gene: 4. CDR3 DNA: TGTGCCAGCAGCCAAGGGCAGGGGGCCTACTATGGCTACACCTTC. This gives the protein CASSQGQGAYYGYTF.

This sequence joins TRBV2 and TRBJ2-1; 8 positions match TRBD2. Trimming took 5 bases from V and 7 from J; bases not matched to a gene: 7. CDR3 size: 14 residues. Germline V gene sequence: CDR1 SNHLY, CDR2 FYNNEI. CDR3 sequence: CASSLLAGGNEQFF. CDR3 DNA sequence: TGTGCCAGCAGTCTTCTGGCGGGGGGAAATGAGCAGTTCTTC. Combining the CDR3 with reference TRBV2 and TRBJ2-1 gives the whole variable domain EPEVTQTPSHQVTQMGQEVILRCVPISNHLYFYWYRQILGQKVEFLVSFYNNEISEKSEIFDDQFSVERPDGSNFTLKIRSTKLEDSAMYFCASSLLAGGNEQFFGPGTRLTVL.

This clone was picked up one time. V gene TRBV10-3 combines with J gene TRBJ2-5, with 8 positions matching TRBD1. The germline V gene encodes CDR1 ENHRY and CDR2 SYGVKD. Germline trimming cut 3 bases from V and 2 bases from J; bases unmatched to any gene: 14. The CDR3 spans 18 residues. Here the CDR3 DNA reads TGTGCCATCAGTGATCCGGACAGGGCCACCTTTGGGCAAGAGACCCAGTACTTC. It yields the protein CAISDPDRATFGQETQYF.

This clone occurred a few times. The chain has TRBV2 and TRBJ1-3; a weak D match, TRBD1 (5 bases). Germline CDR1 SNHLY, CDR2 FYNNEI. This CDR3 is 16 amino acids long. Deletions cut 7 bases from V and 0 bases from J, with 16 bases between. The CDR3 protein is CASKPRTGVSGNTIYF. CDR3 DNA sequence: TGTGCCAGCAAGCCCCGCACAGGCGTCTCTGGAAACACCATATATTTT.

The V gene is TRBV5-1, the J gene TRBJ2-2; TRBD1 agrees at 8 bases. This CDR3 is 17 amino acids long. Germline CDR1 is SGHRS and CDR2 is YFSETQ. V lost 4 bases, J lost 3 bases, and 11 bases stayed unmatched. CDR3 nucleotide sequence: TGCGCCAGCAGCCTCACACCCCTGGGACAGGACACCGGGGAGCTGTTTTTT. Translation gives CASSLTPLGQDTGELFF.

The rearrangement links TRBV19 to TRBJ2-1, with unresolved D. Trimming removed 5 bases from V and 0 bases from J, with 8 bases in between. The V gene's germline CDR1 is LNHDA and CDR2 SQIVND (reference sequence). This CDR3 is 14 amino acids long. The CDR3 nucleotides read TGTGCCAGTAGTTCCCGGAGCTCCTACAATGAGCAGTTCTTC. Translating gives CASSSRSSYNEQFF.

The genes are TRBV4-1 and TRBJ2-7, with TRBD1 matching over 7 bases. Germline CDR1 MGHRA, CDR2 YSYEKL. V lost 4 bases to trimming and J lost 0 bases; unmatched junction nucleotides: 3. The CDR3 spans 14 residues. The CDR3 reads CASSRGQLSYEQYF. The CDR3 nucleotides read TGCGCCAGCAGCCGGGGACAGCTCTCCTACGAGCAGTACTTC.

The chain employs TRBV14 and TRBJ2-5; TRBD2 is a possible D gene (7 bases). The CDR3 spans 22 residues. Deletions cut 1 base from V and 2 bases from J, with 32 bases between. Germline V gene sequence: CDR1 SGHDN, CDR2 FVKESK. The CDR3 here is CASSQAPGGSVLTSVGQETQYF. The CDR3 DNA is TGTGCCAGCAGCCAAGCCCCGGGGGGCAGCGTACTAACATCGGTCGGGCAAGAGACCCAGTACTTC.

This clone was seen just once. Within the sample, other DNA sequences also encode this same CDR3. The rearrangement joins TRBV20-1 to TRBJ2-7, with D maybe TRBD1 (5 bases). The CDR3 extends over 11 amino acids. Germline V gives CDR1 DFQATT, CDR2 SNEGSKA (reference sequence). V was shortened by 2 bases and J by 5 bases, with 7 bases between the two germline ends. The CDR3 nucleotides are TGCAGTGCTAGAACAGGCCACGAGCAGTACTTC. Residues: CSARTGHEQYF.

The genes are TRBV7-8 and TRBJ2-1; 7 nucleotides agree with TRBD2. Germline assignment: CDR1 SGHVS and CDR2 FQNEAQ. V was pared by 6 bases and J by 2 bases, with 7 bases of the junction left unmatched. CDR3 length: 15 residues. CDR3 amino acids: CASSLRLAPYNEQFF. In nucleotides, the CDR3 is TGTGCCAGCAGTCTTAGACTAGCCCCCTACAATGAGCAGTTCTTC.

This sequence joins TRBV2 and TRBJ1-5, with D tentatively TRBD1 (6 bases). The CDR3 is 13 amino acids. Trimming took 4 bases from V and 4 from J, leaving 8 bases between them. CDR1 is SNHLY and CDR2 is FYNNEI in the germline V gene. The CDR3 DNA reads TGTGCCAGCAGTGTTACAGGGAATCAGCCCCAGCATTTT. Translation gives CASSVTGNQPQHF.

The chain has TRBV19 and TRBJ1-5; TRBD1 is a possible D gene (5 bases). V shed 5 bases and J shed 3 bases, with 11 bases lying between them. The CDR3 is 14 amino acids. Germline V CDR1 and CDR2: LNHDA, SQIVND (reference sequence). The DNA for the CDR3 is TGTGCCAGTAGTTCAGGGATCATCAATCAGCCCCAGCATTTT. It is translated as CASSSGIINQPQHF.

This clone was observed a single time. The chain links TRBV2 to TRBJ2-6, with D possibly matching TRBD1 (6 bases). The CDR3 extends over 15 amino acids. Trimming took off 8 bases at V and 2 bases at J, with 13 bases between the two ends. Germline V gene sequence: CDR1 SNHLY, CDR2 FYNNEI. The CDR3 spells CASRSQGTGANVLTF. CDR3 in DNA: TGTGCCAGCCGATCACAGGGAACTGGGGCCAACGTCCTGACTTTC.

In this sample, this clone turned up once. Within the sample, other DNA sequences also encode this same CDR3. The J gene is TRBJ2-5, the V gene TRBV6-5; 8 nucleotides line up with TRBD2. Trimming cost V 6 bases and J 1 base; bases outside gene matches: 4. The CDR3 runs 14 residues. Germline-derived CDR1 and CDR2 are MNHEY and SVGAGI. CDR3 nucleotides: TGTGCCAGCAGGACGGGGGGGAGCCAAGAGACCCAGTACTTC. Amino acid sequence: CASRTGGSQETQYF.

The chain couples TRBV5-1 to TRBJ2-5, with 10 positions matching TRBD2. Germline V gives CDR1 SGHRS, CDR2 YFSETQ. The V segment lost 5 bases and the J segment 4 bases; nucleotides outside the gene matches: 2. The CDR3 consists of 13 residues. The CDR3 coding sequence is TGCGCCAGCAGACTAGCGGGACCAGAGACCCAGTACTTC. It specifies CASRLAGPETQYF. The full variable domain, in which reference TRBV5-1 and TRBJ2-5 provide the parts outside the CDR3, is KAGVTQTPRYLIKTRGQQVTLSCSPISGHRSVSWYQQTPGQGLQFLFEYFSETQRNKGNFPGRFSGRQFSNSRSEMNVSTLELGDSALYLCASRLAGPETQYFGPGTRLLVL.

The chain links TRBV3-1 (or the pseudogene TRBV3-2) to TRBJ2-1; no reliable D call. The V gene's germline CDR1 is LGHDT and CDR2 YNNKEL (reference sequence). The CDR3 consists of 13 residues. Trimming pared 4 bases from V and 5 bases from J, leaving 9 bases between. CDR3 sequence (DNA): TGTGCCAGCAGCCGCTTAGAAAACAATGAGCAGTTCTTC. Its translation is CASSRLENNEQFF.

The chain joins TRBV19 to TRBJ1-5, with 7 bases identical to TRBD1. The J segment lost 0 bases and the V segment lost 7 bases, leaving 15 bases of the junction unmatched. The germline gives CDR1 LNHDA, CDR2 SQIVND (reference sequence). This CDR3 is 18 amino acids long. The CDR3 coding sequence is TGTGCCAGTAAGGCGGCAGGGGGACAAATTTATAGCAATCAGCCCCAGCATTTT. Translation: CASKAAGGQIYSNQPQHF.

The chain carries TRBV2 and TRBJ2-5; possible D gene TRBD2, 5 bases. The ends were cut back, 5 bases at V and 5 bases at J, with 12 bases in the middle. Germline-derived CDR1 and CDR2 are SNHLY and FYNNEI. There are 13 residues in the CDR3. The CDR3 coding sequence is TGTGCCAGCAGTCCCGGACTTGTGGAGACCCAGTACTTC. Its translation: CASSPGLVETQYF.

The chain joins TRBV7-9 to TRBJ1-4; possible D gene TRBD1, 5 bases. Per germline, CDR1 SEHNR and CDR2 FQNEAQ (reference sequence). CDR3 length: 15 residues. V lost 1 base to trimming and J lost 4 bases, with 10 bases between them. This CDR3 is CASSLGQGINEKLFF. CDR3 in DNA: TGTGCCAGCAGCTTAGGCCAGGGAATTAATGAAAAACTGTTTTTT.

The V gene is TRBV19, the J gene TRBJ2-3, with D unclear. The germline V gene has CDR1 LNHDA and CDR2 SQIVND (reference sequence). V lost 5 bases and J lost 3, with 12 bases in between. The CDR3 loop spans 14 amino acids. CDR3 in amino acids: CASSHRIYTDTQYF. For the CDR3, the DNA is TGTGCCAGTAGTCACAGAATCTATACAGATACGCAGTATTTT. Based on the CDR3 plus reference TRBV19 and TRBJ2-3, the full variable domain is DGGITQSPKYLFRKEGQNVTLSCEQNLNHDAMYWYRQDPGQGLRLIYYSQIVNDFQKGDIAEGYSVSREKKESFPLTVTSAQKNPTAFYLCASSHRIYTDTQYFGPGTRLTVL.

The chain is built from TRBV19 and TRBJ2-5, with 11 bases aligning to TRBD1. Germline CDR1 LNHDA, CDR2 SQIVND (reference sequence). Trimming removed 4 bases from V and 2 bases from J; junction bases left unmatched: 6. The CDR3 is 16 residues long. This chain's CDR3 is CASSTPGQGGQETQYF. The CDR3 nucleotides read TGTGCCAGTAGTACCCCGGGACAGGGGGGTCAAGAGACCCAGTACTTC.

Here the CDR3 reads CASSVGLNSGANVLTF. As DNA, the CDR3 is TGTGCCAGCAGTGTTGGGCTTAACTCTGGGGCCAACGTCCTGACTTTC. V gene TRBV6-4 combines with J gene TRBJ2-6; D gene unclear. The CDR3 has 16 amino acids. The germline V and J ends were trimmed by 4 bases and 0 bases, with 10 bases remaining between them. Germline lookup yields CDR1 MRHNA and CDR2 SNTAGT.

V is TRBV7-6 and J is TRBJ1-1, with D tentatively TRBD1 (6 bases). V lost 5 bases, J lost 5 bases, and 12 bases lay in between. Germline lookup yields CDR1 SGHVS and CDR2 FNYEAQ. The CDR3 is made up of 13 amino acids. CDR3 protein: CASSPRGGTEAFF. Written as DNA, the CDR3 is TGTGCCAGCAGCCCCAGGGGCGGGACTGAAGCTTTCTTT.